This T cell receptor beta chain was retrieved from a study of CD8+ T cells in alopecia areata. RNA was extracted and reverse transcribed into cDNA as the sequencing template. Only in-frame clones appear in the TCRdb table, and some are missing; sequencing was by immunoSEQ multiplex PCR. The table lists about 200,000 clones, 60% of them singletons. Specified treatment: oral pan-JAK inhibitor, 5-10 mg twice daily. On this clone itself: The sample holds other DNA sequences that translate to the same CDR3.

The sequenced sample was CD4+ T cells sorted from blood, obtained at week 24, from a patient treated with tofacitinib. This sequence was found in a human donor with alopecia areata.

The CDR3 sequence is CASSSGTRNQPQHF. The CDR3 nucleotides are TGTGCCAGCAGTTCAGGGACGAGGAATCAGCCCCAGCATTTT. This chain links TRBV27 with TRBJ1-5, with D possibly being TRBD1 (5 bases). The V gene lost 4 bases and the J gene lost 4 bases, with 11 bases spanning the gap. In germline, CDR1 is MNHEY, CDR2 SMNVEV (reference sequence). The CDR3 length is 14 residues.